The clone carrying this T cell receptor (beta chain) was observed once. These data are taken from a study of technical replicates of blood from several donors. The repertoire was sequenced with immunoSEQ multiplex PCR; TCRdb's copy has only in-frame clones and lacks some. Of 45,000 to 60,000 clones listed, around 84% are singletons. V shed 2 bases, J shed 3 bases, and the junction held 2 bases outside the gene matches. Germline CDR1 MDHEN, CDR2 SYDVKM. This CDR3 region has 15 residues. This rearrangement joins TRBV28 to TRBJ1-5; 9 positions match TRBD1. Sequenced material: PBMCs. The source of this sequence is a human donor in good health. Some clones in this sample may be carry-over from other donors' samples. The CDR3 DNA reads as TGTGCCAGCAGTTTAGGGGACAGGGACAATCAGCCCCAGCATTTT. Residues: CASSLGDRDNQPQHF.